Presented here are 6 T cell receptor beta chains from one specimen sequenced in a study of T cells expressing NK-cell markers. TCRdb re-called the 5' RACE reads and catalogs CDR3 proteins one per entry, DNA excluded. The sample holds a few hundred thousand distinct CDR3 sequences. The sequenced sample was blood T cells: a sorted CD56 or NKG2C T cell subset, CD4+ or CD8+ T cells, or bulk PBMC T cells (not recorded which). These receptor sequences come from a man aged 18 to 29 in good health.

This chain uses TRBV14 with TRBJ2-1. The CDR3 runs 13 residues. Germline V CDR1 and CDR2: SGHDN, FVKESK. CDR3 loop: CASSQNRDNEQFF.

The chain recombines TRBV20-1 with TRBJ2-1; the TRBD1 assignment by TCRdb is unverifiable without DNA. Germline V gene data show CDR1 as DFQATT and CDR2 as SNEGSKA (reference sequence). This CDR3 contains 14 residues. The CDR3 loop reads CSAGGTGGYNEQFF.

The CDR3 protein is CASSLAPAGISYEQYF. This chain links TRBV7-8 with TRBJ2-7; the TCRdb D gene call, TRBD2, has no DNA to confirm it. Germline CDR1 SGHVS, CDR2 FQNEAQ. This CDR3 spans 16 amino acids.

The V gene is TRBV20-1, the J gene TRBJ2-7; TCRdb indicates TRBD2, and absent DNA this call remains unverified. This CDR3 spans 13 amino acids. Germline V lookup: CDR1 DFQATT, CDR2 SNEGSKA (reference sequence). The CDR3 loop reads CSTVGRATYEQYF.

The rearrangement uses TRBV5-1 and TRBJ2-5; TCRdb returns TRBD2, unconfirmable since there is no DNA. Germline CDR1 SGHRS, CDR2 YFSETQ. CDR3 length equals 12 residues. This chain's CDR3 is CASSLDAGTQYF.

The chain's CDR3 is CASSRYVQRTDHYGYTF. The chain joins TRBV28 to TRBJ1-2; lacking DNA, the TRBD1 call made by TCRdb goes unchecked. The V gene's germline CDR1 is MDHEN and CDR2 SYDVKM. The CDR3 runs to 17 residues.